One sample yielded the 5 T cell receptor beta chains listed below, sequenced in a study of shared clonotypes between healthy human individuals. The protocol was immunoSEQ multiplex PCR, while the TCRdb copy is restricted to in-frame clones and leaves out a portion. The data hold fewer than 650,000 clones, with approximately 80% observed a single time. The sequenced material came from PBMCs. The receptor set was obtained from a woman aged 40 to 50 in good health. Some clones in this sample may be carry-over from other donors' samples.

With respect to this clone: Other DNA sequences from this sample encode an identical CDR3 as well. J is TRBJ2-5 and V is TRBV5-1; a weak D match, TRBD1 (8 bases). V shed 1 base and J shed 5 bases, with 12 bases lying between them. The CDR3 totals 14 residues. Germline V lookup: CDR1 SGHRS, CDR2 YFSETQ. CDR3 coding DNA: TGCGCCAGCAGCTTGACAGGGGGGGAGGAGACCCAGTACTTC. It yields the protein CASSLTGGEETQYF.

This clone was detected a few times. A much larger clone lies a single base off, so this may be a read error. This rearrangement joins TRBV16 to TRBJ1-1; perhaps TRBD1 as D (5 bases). This CDR3 contains 13 residues. Germline V gene sequence: CDR1 KGHSY, CDR2 FQNENV. Trimming took off 2 bases at V and 1 base at J, with 5 bases between the two ends. The CDR3: CASSQGQNTEAFF. As DNA, the CDR3 is TGTGCCAGCAGCCAAGGACAGAACACTGAAGCTTTCTTT. Together with reference TRBV16 and TRBJ1-1, the CDR3 gives the full variable domain: GEEVAQTPKHLVRGEGQKAKLYCAPIKGHSYVFWYQQVLKNEFKFLISFQNENVFDETGMPKERFSAKCLPNSPCSLEIQATKLEDSAVYFCASSQGQNTEAFFGQGTRLTVV.

Note on this clone: Given a much more abundant clone one base away, this may be a read error. The V gene is TRBV20-1, the J gene TRBJ1-2; D is unclear. There are 11 residues in the CDR3. CDR1 is DFQATT, CDR2 SNEGSKA, per germline (reference sequence). V lost 5 bases, J lost 13 bases, and 17 bases lay in between. The CDR3 here is CSAGPGASGTF. The DNA of the CDR3 is TGCAGTGCTGGTCCGGGCGCCTCGGGCACCTTC.

The chain recombines TRBV5-1 with TRBJ1-5, with D possibly matching TRBD1 (5 bases). The CDR3 spans 13 residues. Trimming removed 4 bases at V and 5 bases at J, with 10 bases between. CDR1 and CDR2 (germline): SGHRS, YFSETQ. DNA of the CDR3: TGCGCCAGCAGCGAGGGGTGGGATCAGCCCCAGCATTTT. Translation: CASSEGWDQPQHF.

The chain combines TRBV2 with TRBJ1-1; D is undetermined. The V end lost 7 bases, the J end lost 0 bases, and 3 bases lay between the germline ends. This CDR3 contains 11 residues. CDR1 and CDR2 from the germline V gene are SNHLY and FYNNEI. The CDR3 DNA is TGTGCCAGCATCCTGAACACTGAAGCTTTCTTT. Amino acid sequence: CASILNTEAFF.